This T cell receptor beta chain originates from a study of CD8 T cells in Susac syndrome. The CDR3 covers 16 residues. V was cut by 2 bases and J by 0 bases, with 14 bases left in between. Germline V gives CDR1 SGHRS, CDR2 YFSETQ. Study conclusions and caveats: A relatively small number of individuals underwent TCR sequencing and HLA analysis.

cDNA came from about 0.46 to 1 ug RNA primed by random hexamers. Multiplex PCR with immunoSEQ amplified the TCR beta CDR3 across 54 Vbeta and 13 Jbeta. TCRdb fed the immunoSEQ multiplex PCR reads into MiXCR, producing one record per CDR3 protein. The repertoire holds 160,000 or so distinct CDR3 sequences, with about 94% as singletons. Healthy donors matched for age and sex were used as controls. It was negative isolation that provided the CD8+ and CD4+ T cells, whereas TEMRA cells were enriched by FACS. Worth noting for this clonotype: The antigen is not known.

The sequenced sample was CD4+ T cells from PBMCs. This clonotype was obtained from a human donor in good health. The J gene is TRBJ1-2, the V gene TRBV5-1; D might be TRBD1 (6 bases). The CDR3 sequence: CASSLGTTGPNYGYTF. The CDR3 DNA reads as TGCGCCAGCAGCTTAGGGACGACAGGACCTAACTATGGCTACACCTTC.